This is a list of T cell receptor beta chains from one sample in a study of control samples from healthy donors and cancer patients. Repertoires were generated with immunoSEQ multiplex PCR, while TCRdb's copy carries only in-frame clones and drops some. This repertoire shows 150,000 or so clones, 80% to 95% found once; its top ten account for over 4%. Sequencing input: blood. These TCRs come from a woman aged 60 to 75 in good health. Both conserved end residues are part of each CDR3.

J,V,CDR3
TRBJ1-2,TRBV25-1,CASSEWTGSNYGYTF
TRBJ1-1,TRBV7-8,CASSRGMGTEAFF
TRBJ1-2,TRBV29-1,CSVRQGRNGYTF
TRBJ2-5,TRBV12-5,CASGLGGETQYF
TRBJ1-1,TRBV29-1,CSVIQGWNTEAFF
TRBJ2-5,TRBV6-1,CASSASLLEVQETQYF
TRBJ2-5,TRBV3-1/TRBV3-2,CASNPFGGGETQYF
TRBJ1-1,TRBV7-8,CASSPMLGMNTEAFF
TRBJ2-3,TRBV2,CASSGGLAGGPDTQYF
TRBJ1-1,TRBV7-8,CASSQGGLNTEAFF
TRBJ2-7,TRBV2,CASSEVLGQRAYF
TRBJ2-7,TRBV6-2/TRBV6-3,CASSSSEQYF
TRBJ2-2,TRBV6-6,CASRNGARDTGELFF
TRBJ1-1,TRBV6-5,CASIRGSEAFF
TRBJ2-1,TRBV30,CAWSTTALLAGGPEFF
TRBJ2-6,TRBV4-1,CASSQDTRGANVLTF
TRBJ2-3,TRBV7-2,CASSKSGGPTDTQYF
TRBJ1-4,TRBV5-1,CASSLELTQKLFF
TRBJ2-7,TRBV6-5,CASSPGGWDSYEQYF
TRBJ1-2,TRBV6-1,CASSVAGLRGYTF
TRBJ1-2,TRBV5-1,CASSPGTGVNYGYTF
TRBJ2-1,TRBV9,CASSRLAGNEQFF
TRBJ1-3,TRBV30,CAWSPMTSGNTIYF
TRBJ1-1,TRBV5-1,CASSSPAYTEAFF
TRBJ2-7,TRBV6-5,CASSNLTLRELYF
TRBJ2-1,TRBV18,CASSPGGYNEQFF
TRBJ1-4,TRBV11-2,CASSPFGSNEKLFF
TRBJ2-5,TRBV7-2,CASSLGSTPREETQYF
TRBJ1-6,TRBV7-2,CASSLRQGDDLHF
TRBJ2-1,TRBV7-3,CASSLTASSYNEQFF
TRBJ2-2,TRBV6-4,CASSSGAAGELFF
TRBJ1-1,TRBV19,CATQGATEAFF
TRBJ1-5,TRBV5-6,CASSIGRNNQPQHF
TRBJ2-2,TRBV10-3,CAISGRSGLAATGELFF
TRBJ1-1,TRBV21-1,CASSNNRKRMNTEAFF
TRBJ1-5,TRBV30,CAYSPAGTSRFYSNQPQHF
TRBJ2-2,TRBV20-1,CSASDSTWGTGELFF
TRBJ1-4,TRBV5-6,CASVSQGQGARKLFF
TRBJ1-1,TRBV5-6,CASSLDGGAAFF
TRBJ2-1,TRBV27,CASSFPRDRVSYEQFF
TRBJ2-7,TRBV30,CAWQTKDLRRDSHYEQYF
TRBJ1-2,TRBV5-1,CASSLPGQGSYGYTF
TRBJ1-1,TRBV4-1,CASSLREGAEAFF
TRBJ2-7,TRBV2,CASSAQGQGEQYF
TRBJ2-1,TRBV7-2,CASGRAGGPRNNEQFF
TRBJ1-3,TRBV19,CASRGAGDTIYF